Listed below are T cell receptor beta chains from one sample, sequenced in a study of a mutant IDH1 vaccine in newly diagnosed glioma. The repertoire was sequenced with immunoSEQ multiplex PCR; TCRdb's copy has only in-frame clones and lacks some. The table has about 66,000 clones, approximately 86% seen once. The sample consisted of PBMCs, taken from a glioma patient treated with radiotherapy, temozolomide or both. These receptors originate from a man aged 25 to 40 with glioma. Both conserved end residues are part of each CDR3.

J: TRBJ2-7; V: TRBV7-6; CDR3: CASSLGSHGTYEQYF
J: TRBJ2-7; V: TRBV19; CDR3: CASRMGGDSYEQYF
J: TRBJ2-3; V: TRBV4-1; CDR3: CASSQDIHTQYF
J: TRBJ1-1; V: TRBV4-1; CDR3: CASSQPGRGFNTEAFF
J: TRBJ1-5; V: TRBV11-2; CDR3: CASSVMTGPDQPQHF
J: TRBJ2-2; V: TRBV14; CDR3: CASSLGQGKIKTGELFF
J: TRBJ2-7; V: TRBV19; CDR3: CASSNAGNSYEQYF
J: TRBJ1-5; V: TRBV19; CDR3: CASSIVSDQPQHF
J: TRBJ1-2; V: TRBV2; CDR3: CAIQRPLGGYTF
J: TRBJ1-4; V: TRBV5-1; CDR3: CASSPRTGLDEKLFF
J: TRBJ2-7; V: TRBV4-1; CDR3: CASSQALTASYEQYF
J: TRBJ2-7; V: TRBV21-1; CDR3: CASRGDRDEQYF
J: TRBJ1-5; V: TRBV6-1; CDR3: CASSEWGQGNQPQHF
J: TRBJ1-1; V: TRBV13; CDR3: CASSSADRGGEAFF
J: TRBJ2-1; V: TRBV27; CDR3: CASSSGLLDEQFF
J: TRBJ2-7; V: TRBV19; CDR3: CASRPGQGVYEQYF
J: TRBJ2-2; V: TRBV4-1; CDR3: CASSQAGGLQGRSHGELFF
J: TRBJ2-3; V: TRBV18; CDR3: CASSSTSGGADTQYF
J: TRBJ2-1; V: TRBV2; CDR3: CASRTSGGQFYNEQFF
J: TRBJ1-4; V: TRBV2; CDR3: CASSGLRNEKLFF
J: TRBJ2-3; V: TRBV5-1; CDR3: CASSLARQGFTDTQYF
J: TRBJ1-2; V: TRBV28; CDR3: CASIDIGHRLNGYTF
J: TRBJ2-2; V: TRBV9; CDR3: CASSVGQGNTGELFF
J: TRBJ1-5; V: TRBV28; CDR3: CASMRSNQPQHF
J: .; V: TRBV29-1; CDR3: CSVEGTAAYEQYF
J: TRBJ2-1; V: TRBV9; CDR3: CASSVVSGAGYYNEQFF
J: TRBJ1-1; V: TRBV7-9; CDR3: CASSLGTEAFF
J: TRBJ2-3; V: TRBV9; CDR3: CASSKGGDTDTQYF
J: TRBJ1-4; V: TRBV6-5; CDR3: CASSPYVANEKLFF
J: TRBJ1-2; V: TRBV9; CDR3: CASSEDVVRGAYGYTF
J: TRBJ2-4; V: TRBV28; CDR3: CASSFGVGSTVAKNIQYF
J: TRBJ1-2; V: TRBV14; CDR3: CASSQVSGGRHYGYTF
J: TRBJ1-1; V: TRBV18; CDR3: CASSLGTGSEAFF
J: TRBJ2-7; V: TRBV10-1; CDR3: CASSETSPADEQYF
J: TRBJ2-2; V: TRBV19; CDR3: CASSTLGGTGELFF
J: TRBJ2-5; V: TRBV28; CDR3: CASSLDNTPQYF
J: TRBJ1-2; V: TRBV29-1; CDR3: CSVVTGLQVLNGYTF
J: TRBJ2-7; V: TRBV15; CDR3: CATSRDLGTGGRTDEQYF
J: TRBJ2-1; V: TRBV7-9; CDR3: CASSLLSAPNEQFF